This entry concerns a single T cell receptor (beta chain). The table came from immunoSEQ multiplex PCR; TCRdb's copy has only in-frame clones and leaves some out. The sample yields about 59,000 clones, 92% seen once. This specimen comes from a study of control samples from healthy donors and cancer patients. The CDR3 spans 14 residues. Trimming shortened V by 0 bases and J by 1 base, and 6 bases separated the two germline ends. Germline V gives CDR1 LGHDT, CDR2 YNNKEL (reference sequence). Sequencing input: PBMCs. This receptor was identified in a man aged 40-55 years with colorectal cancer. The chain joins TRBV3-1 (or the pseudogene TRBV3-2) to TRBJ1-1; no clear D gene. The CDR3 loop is CASSQDLGNTEAFF. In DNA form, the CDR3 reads TGTGCCAGCAGCCAAGATCTGGGGAACACTGAAGCTTTCTTT.